Given below is one TCR beta chain in context. These data belong to a study of technical replicates of blood from a handful of donors. The data were produced by immunoSEQ multiplex PCR, yet TCRdb's version contains in-frame clones alone and is incomplete. The sample has about 88,000 clones; over 90% are singletons. This CDR3 contains 17 residues. V was trimmed by 0 bases and J by 6 bases, leaving 21 bases between them. The germline V gene has CDR1 SGHNT and CDR2 YYREEE (reference sequence). The source material was T cells isolated from PBMCs. This chain links TRBV5-4 with TRBJ2-5; maybe TRBD2 (6 bases). The TCR originated in a human donor in good health. CDR3 in amino acids: CASSLAGAGSPAQTQYF. The CDR3 DNA reads as TGTGCCAGCAGCTTGGCCGGAGCGGGCAGTCCAGCCCAGACCCAGTACTTC.